This T cell receptor beta chain stems from a study of blood T cell repertoires in COVID-19. Study details: T cells, B-cell-depleted T cells, or PBMCs provided the cDNA or gDNA that served as material.

V gave up 5 bases and J gave up 5 bases; unmatched junction bases: 9. CDR3 size: 15 residues. Germline loops: CDR1 SGHVS, CDR2 FQNEAQ. The data were produced by immunoSEQ multiplex PCR, yet TCRdb's version contains in-frame clones alone and is incomplete. The sample carries roughly 300,000 clones, more than 70% recorded once. The source of this sequence is a woman aged 45 to 65 with acute or convalescent COVID-19. The rearrangement uses TRBV7-8 and TRBJ2-1; 7 bases match TRBD1. Sequencing used peripheral blood. CDR3 in DNA: TGTGCCAGCAGCCGAGCCGGGACAGACCACAATGAGCAGTTCTTC. It translates to CASSRAGTDHNEQFF.